This is a list of T cell receptor beta chains from one sample in a study of OX40 agonist ivuxolimab in advanced cancers. TCRdb's table, derived via immunoSEQ multiplex PCR, lists solely in-frame clones and lacks some. The sample lists tens of thousands of clones; 77% were seen once. The sample consisted of CD4+ or CD8+ T cells sorted from blood, taken in a trial of the OX40 agonist ivuxolimab. These receptors came from an adult with an advanced solid tumor such as melanoma, head and neck, liver or kidney cancer. The CDR3 runs from the conserved cysteine through the conserved F or W. D genes are given only for firm matches. Size is stated for part of the rows, as once, few or many counts, or as a class when the clone is expanded.

TGTGCCAGCACTCGCGGGGGGGCGGGAGTAGTTGAGCAGTTCTTC,CASTRGGAGVVEQFF,once,TRBV28,TRBD2,TRBJ2-1
TGTGCCAGCAGCTTGAGGCAGGGCGGAGAGACCCAGTACTTC,CASSLRQGGETQYF,.,TRBV5-4,.,TRBJ2-5
TGCGCCAGCAGTGGAGGCTTCCAGGGAAACACCATATATTTT,CASSGGFQGNTIYF,once,TRBV5-1,.,TRBJ1-3
TGCGCCAGCAGCCCGGGACAGGGGGAGATAGAGACCCAGTACTTC,CASSPGQGEIETQYF,.,TRBV5-1,TRBD1,TRBJ2-5
TGTGCCAGCAGCTTATTAGGGAGGGACTATGGCTACACCTTC,CASSLLGRDYGYTF,.,TRBV11-2,.,TRBJ1-2
TGTGCCAGCAACAACCGGGACAGGGGACCCCAGCATTTT,CASNNRDRGPQHF,.,TRBV6-5,TRBD1,TRBJ1-5
TGTGCCAGCAGGTCAAGCGCGGGGAATGAGCAGTTCTTC,CASRSSAGNEQFF,.,TRBV6-5,.,TRBJ2-1
TGTGCCAGCAGCCAATTGGGCCTCTCCGGAGGGTACGAGCAGTACTTC,CASSQLGLSGGYEQYF,.,TRBV14,.,TRBJ2-7
TGCGCCAGCAGTCCCTTGACGACAGGGACGTATGGCTACACCTTC,CASSPLTTGTYGYTF,.,TRBV5-1,TRBD1,TRBJ1-2
TGTGCCAGCAGCATATACAGGGGGCCTGGCACAGATACGCAGTATTTT,CASSIYRGPGTDTQYF,.,TRBV5-6,TRBD1,TRBJ2-3
TGTGCCAGCAGCCGACAGGACAGGGCTCTCGAGACCCAGTACTTC,CASSRQDRALETQYF,.,TRBV6-5,TRBD1,TRBJ2-5
TGTGCCAGCAGCTTAGGGAATGAGCAGTTCTTC,CASSLGNEQFF,.,TRBV7-9,.,TRBJ2-1
TGTGCCAGTAGTATTAAACTCTTCTACGAGCAGTACTTC,CASSIKLFYEQYF,.,TRBV19,.,TRBJ2-7
TGTGCCAGCAGCCTCGGGAGACTCAACGAGCAGTACTTC,CASSLGRLNEQYF,few,TRBV4-2,.,TRBJ2-7
TGTGCCAGCAGTGGGGGACAGTACTTCACTGAAGCTTTCTTT,CASSGGQYFTEAFF,.,TRBV5-4,TRBD1,TRBJ1-1
TGCAGCGTTGAAGGGGAATCTTATGAAGCTTTCTTT,CSVEGESYEAFF,few,TRBV29-1,.,TRBJ1-1
TGTGCCACCTCCCCCCTTGGGCGGGAAGAGCAGTACTTC,CATSPLGREEQYF,.,TRBV7-9,.,TRBJ2-7
TGTGCCAGCAGCCCCGCCCTTAGCGGGGGGGACAATGAGCAGTTCTTC,CASSPALSGGDNEQFF,.,TRBV11-3,TRBD2,TRBJ2-1
TGTGCCAGCAGCCCCCAAGAGACCCAGTACTTC,CASSPQETQYF,.,TRBV7-2,.,TRBJ2-5
TGTGCCAGCAGTCTACGGAGGACAGGGGCTCTCGAGAGGCCCCAGCATTTT,CASSLRRTGALERPQHF,.,TRBV28,TRBD1,TRBJ1-5
TGTGCCAGCAGTTTAGCAGGCAGGGGTGAGCAGTTCTTC,CASSLAGRGEQFF,once,TRBV6-5,.,TRBJ2-1
TGTGCCAGCAGCTTAACAGGGGCCACTGAAGCTTTCTTT,CASSLTGATEAFF,.,TRBV5-5,TRBD1,TRBJ1-1
TGTGCCAGCAGCCTCAACGGGGCGTTCCAAGAGGCCCAGTACTTC,CASSLNGAFQEAQYF,few,TRBV7-3,.,TRBJ2-5
TGTGCCAGCAGTGAAGTCAGGGGCTGGGGCTACACCTTC,CASSEVRGWGYTF,.,TRBV2,.,TRBJ1-2
TGTGCCATCAAAAGTTCTGGCTCTGGAAACACCATATATTTT,CAIKSSGSGNTIYF,.,TRBV10-3,.,TRBJ1-3
TGTGCCAGTACCCCCTCTACGGGGAGCACCGGGGAGCTGTTTTTT,CASTPSTGSTGELFF,few,TRBV19,.,TRBJ2-2
TGTGCCAGCAGCTTAGTGGCAGGTAGTCAGCCCCAGCATTTT,CASSLVAGSQPQHF,.,TRBV7-2,.,TRBJ1-5
TGTGCCAGCAGTATAGGGACTAGCGGGGCCACAGATACGCAGTATTTT,CASSIGTSGATDTQYF,.,TRBV6-6,TRBD2,TRBJ2-3
TGTGCCAGCAGTTACAGTTGGTTGGCAACTAATGAAAAACTGTTTTTT,CASSYSWLATNEKLFF,.,TRBV6-5,.,TRBJ1-4
TGTGCCAGCGGCAGGGGGCAAACGCAGTATTTT,CASGRGQTQYF,.,TRBV25-1,TRBD1,TRBJ2-3
TGTGCCAGCAGCCAGGGACTAGGCAAGACAGATACGCAGTATTTT,CASSQGLGKTDTQYF,once,TRBV11-3,TRBD2,TRBJ2-3
TGTGCCACCAGCAGTCTAGCGGGTGAGACCCAGTACTTC,CATSSLAGETQYF,few,TRBV15,TRBD2,TRBJ2-5
TGTGCCAGCACGTTAGGGGACAGGGGGCTTTCGGAGCAGTTCTTC,CASTLGDRGLSEQFF,.,TRBV5-4,TRBD1,TRBJ2-1
TGCGCCAGCAGCGCGACCTCTTCAGGCTACGAGCAGTACTTC,CASSATSSGYEQYF,.,TRBV4-3,.,TRBJ2-7
TGTGCCAGCAGCTTATTACGGAATGAAAAACTGTTTTTT,CASSLLRNEKLFF,medium-sized,TRBV7-3,.,TRBJ1-4
TGCAGCGTTGAAATACAGGGGGAGACCCAGTACTTC,CSVEIQGETQYF,.,TRBV29-1,TRBD1,TRBJ2-5
TGTGCCAGCTCACATGACAGGGGCGACACTGAAGCTTTCTTT,CASSHDRGDTEAFF,few,TRBV18,TRBD1,TRBJ1-1
TGTGCCAGCAGCAAGGGACAACACGAGCAGTACTTC,CASSKGQHEQYF,medium-sized,TRBV11-3,.,TRBJ2-7
TGTGCCTGGAGTAACAGGGGGGACAATGAGCAGTTCTTC,CAWSNRGDNEQFF,.,TRBV30,TRBD1,TRBJ2-1
TGTGCCACCAGCACCCGACTAGCGGGAGATGAGCAGTTCTTC,CATSTRLAGDEQFF,.,TRBV15,TRBD2,TRBJ2-1
TGTGCCATCAGGAAGAACAGGGAAAGTTATGGCTACACCTTC,CAIRKNRESYGYTF,.,TRBV10-3,.,TRBJ1-2
TGCGCCAGCAGAAGGGGGATATCCGGGGTTTCCTACGAGCAGTACTTC,CASRRGISGVSYEQYF,.,TRBV10-1,.,TRBJ2-7
TGTGCCAGCAGTTTGGGACAGTGGTATGGCTACACCTTC,CASSLGQWYGYTF,.,TRBV28,TRBD1,TRBJ1-2
TGTGCCAGCAGCCCCCGACAGGGTTCCTACAATGAGCAGTTCTTC,CASSPRQGSYNEQFF,.,TRBV4-2,TRBD1,TRBJ2-1
TGCGCCAGCAGCTTGTTAGGTGGACCGGAGGAGACCCAGTACTTC,CASSLLGGPEETQYF,.,TRBV5-1,.,TRBJ2-5
TGTGCCAGCAGTTATGGGGCCGAGACCCAGTACTTC,CASSYGAETQYF,.,TRBV6-5,.,TRBJ2-5
TGTGCCAGCAGTGAAAGGACATATTATGGCTACACCTTC,CASSERTYYGYTF,.,TRBV6-1,.,TRBJ1-2
TGTGCCAGCAGCTCCGGGCCCCCCTACGAGCAGTACTTC,CASSSGPPYEQYF,.,TRBV7-2,.,TRBJ2-7
TGTGCCAGCAGCTTAGCCCCAGTAAATGAGCAGTTCTTC,CASSLAPVNEQFF,.,TRBV11-3,.,TRBJ2-1
TGTGCCAGCAGCTTTCCTTCAGGCCTAATTTATGGCTACACCTTC,CASSFPSGLIYGYTF,few,TRBV5-8,.,TRBJ1-2
TGCGCCAGCAGCTTGGCCTGGCAGGGAGGAGGTTCACCCCTCCACTTT,CASSLAWQGGGSPLHF,.,TRBV5-1,.,TRBJ1-6